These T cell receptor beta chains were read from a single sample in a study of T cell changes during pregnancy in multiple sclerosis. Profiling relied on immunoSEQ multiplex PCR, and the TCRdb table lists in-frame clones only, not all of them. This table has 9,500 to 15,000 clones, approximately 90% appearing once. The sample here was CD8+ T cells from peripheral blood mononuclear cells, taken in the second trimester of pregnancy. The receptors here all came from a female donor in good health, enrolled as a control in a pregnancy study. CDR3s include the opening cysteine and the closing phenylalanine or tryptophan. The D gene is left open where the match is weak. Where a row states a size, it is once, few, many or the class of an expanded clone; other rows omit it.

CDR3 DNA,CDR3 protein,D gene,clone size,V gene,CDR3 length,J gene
TGTGCCAGCAGCCAGATCCAGGGAATGTCCCTGAACACTGAAGCTTTCTTT,CASSQIQGMSLNTEAFF,-,-,TRBV7-8,17,TRBJ1-1
TGTGCCAGCAGCCCTACACTTCTAGCGGGGACTCCTAACGAGCAGTACTTC,CASSPTLLAGTPNEQYF,TRBD2,-,TRBV14,17,TRBJ2-7
TGCGCCAGCAGCCAAGAGGCGGGGGAGCTCTACGAGCAGTACTTC,CASSQEAGELYEQYF,TRBD2,-,TRBV4-3,15,TRBJ2-7
TGTGCCAGTAGTATACGGACTAGCTCCCATGAGCAGTTCTTC,CASSIRTSSHEQFF,TRBD2,-,TRBV19,14,TRBJ2-1
TGTGCCAGTAGTATAGGAGGGCAGCCCCAGCATTTT,CASSIGGQPQHF,-,-,TRBV19,12,TRBJ1-5
TGTGCCAGCAGTTCGATAATAGCGGGGGAAGAGACCCAGTACTTC,CASSSIIAGEETQYF,TRBD2,-,TRBV28,15,TRBJ2-5
TGTGCCTGGAGTGTACAGTTGGGCTACACCTTC,CAWSVQLGYTF,-,-,TRBV30,11,TRBJ1-2
TGTGCCAGCAGCACGGGGACAGGGGCGGATACGCAGTATTTT,CASSTGTGADTQYF,TRBD1,few,TRBV7-9,14,TRBJ2-3
TGTGCCAGCAGCCTCGGGACTAGCGGAGCCTACGAGCAGTACTTC,CASSLGTSGAYEQYF,TRBD2,-,TRBV9,15,TRBJ2-7
TGTGCCAGCAGCTTAGGAGGGGCCACCGGGGAGCTGTTTTTT,CASSLGGATGELFF,-,-,TRBV13,14,TRBJ2-2
TGTGCCAGGACCGGGACACCACAAGAGACCCAGTACTTC,CARTGTPQETQYF,-,-,TRBV2,13,TRBJ2-5
TGTGCCAGCAGCTCCGCCTCGTGGGAGAATGAAAAACTGTTTTTT,CASSSASWENEKLFF,-,once,TRBV5-5,15,TRBJ1-4
TGTGCCAGCAGTTTGACAGGGAGCTCTGGAAACACCATATATTTT,CASSLTGSSGNTIYF,TRBD1,once,TRBV27,15,TRBJ1-3
TGTGCCAGCAGTACCGGGACTAGCGGGGCAGATACGCAGTATTTT,CASSTGTSGADTQYF,TRBD2,-,TRBV6-4,15,TRBJ2-3
TGTGCCAGCAGCTGGCAGGGGAGCTCCTACAATGAGCAGTTCTTC,CASSWQGSSYNEQFF,-,-,TRBV7-2,15,TRBJ2-1
TGTGCCAGCAGTAAACTAGCACGAGTTTACGAGCAGTACTTC,CASSKLARVYEQYF,-,-,TRBV6-5,14,TRBJ2-7
TGTGCCAGCAGCGGGGACAGCCCCTCCTACGAGCAGTACTTC,CASSGDSPSYEQYF,TRBD1,few,TRBV9,14,TRBJ2-7
TGTGCCAGCAGCTTAGGGGGACAGGGGTTAGGGCCCTACGAGCAGTACTTC,CASSLGGQGLGPYEQYF,TRBD1,-,TRBV7-2,17,TRBJ2-7
TGTGCCATCAGGGACAGAGGGGGTTTCACAGATACGCAGTATTTT,CAIRDRGGFTDTQYF,-,-,TRBV10-3,15,TRBJ2-3
TGTGCCAGCAGTTTTATAGCGACAGGGGGCGCCTTTAATTCACCCCTCCACTTT,CASSFIATGGAFNSPLHF,TRBD1,-,TRBV27,18,TRBJ1-6
TGTGCCAGCAGCTTAGGGGGAGCGGGGGGGAAACCCTACGAGCAGTACTTC,CASSLGGAGGKPYEQYF,TRBD2,-,TRBV7-2,17,TRBJ2-7
TGTGCCAGCACTGGGACAGTGAATTCACCCCTCCACTTT,CASTGTVNSPLHF,TRBD1,-,TRBV27,13,TRBJ1-6
TGCGCCAGCAGTGAGCTCCGGGACAGGGGGCGGCCTAACTATGGCTACACCTTC,CASSELRDRGRPNYGYTF,TRBD1,-,TRBV10-2,18,TRBJ1-2
TGTGCCAGCAGCGAGTTGGGGGACAGGGTCATTTCAACTAATGAAAAACTGTTTTTT,CASSELGDRVISTNEKLFF,TRBD1,-,TRBV2,19,TRBJ1-4
TGTGCCAGCAGCCTAGGGGCCGGAAAACTGTTTTTT,CASSLGAGKLFF,-,-,TRBV27,12,TRBJ1-4
TGTGCCAGCAGCGCAACCCCTCGACAAAGTCGGGCCAACGTCCTGACTTTC,CASSATPRQSRANVLTF,-,-,TRBV11-3,17,TRBJ2-6
TGTGCCAGCAGCTTAGTGGGAGGGGCCTACAATGAGCAGTTCTTC,CASSLVGGAYNEQFF,TRBD2,-,TRBV7-9,15,TRBJ2-1
TGTGCCAGCAGCCCCGGGACTAGCTCTCAAGAGACCCAGTACTTC,CASSPGTSSQETQYF,TRBD2,-,TRBV28,15,TRBJ2-5
TGTGCCAGCAGCTTGCGGACAGGGCTATATGGCTACACCTTC,CASSLRTGLYGYTF,TRBD1,-,TRBV5-8,14,TRBJ1-2
TGCGCCAGCAGCCAAGATTGGCAGGGTTGGCAGCCCCAGCATTTT,CASSQDWQGWQPQHF,-,-,TRBV4-3,15,TRBJ1-5
TGTGCCAGCAGTCCTCAGGGTCGTGACACTGAAGCTTTCTTT,CASSPQGRDTEAFF,-,few,TRBV6-5,14,TRBJ1-1
TGTGCCAGCGTCGGACAGGGCCTCAATGAGCAGTTCTTC,CASVGQGLNEQFF,TRBD1,-,TRBV5-6,13,TRBJ2-1
TGTGCCAGCTCACTTAACTCGGTCTCTAGCACAGATACGCAGTATTTT,CASSLNSVSSTDTQYF,-,-,TRBV18,16,TRBJ2-3
TGTGCCAGTAGAGGTCGGGGTACGGGTGAGACCCAGTACTTC,CASRGRGTGETQYF,-,-,TRBV19,14,TRBJ2-5
TGTGCCAGCAGCGTAACAAGCGGGGGGGCCACAGATACGCAGTATTTT,CASSVTSGGATDTQYF,TRBD2,-,TRBV9,16,TRBJ2-3
TGTGCCAGCAGCCCAACCGGGACAGGGTTCATCCGAACTGAAGCTTTCTTT,CASSPTGTGFIRTEAFF,TRBD1,-,TRBV9,17,TRBJ1-1